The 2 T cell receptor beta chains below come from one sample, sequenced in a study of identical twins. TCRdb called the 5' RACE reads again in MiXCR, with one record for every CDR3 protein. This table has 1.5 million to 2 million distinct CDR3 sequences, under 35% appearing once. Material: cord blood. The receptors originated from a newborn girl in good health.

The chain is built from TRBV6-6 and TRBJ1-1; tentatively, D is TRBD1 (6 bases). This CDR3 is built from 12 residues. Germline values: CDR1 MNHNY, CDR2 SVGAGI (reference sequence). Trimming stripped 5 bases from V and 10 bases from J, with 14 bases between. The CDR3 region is CASSLPDRGAFF. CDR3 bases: TGTGCCAGCAGTCTTCCGGACAGAGGAGCTTTCTTT.

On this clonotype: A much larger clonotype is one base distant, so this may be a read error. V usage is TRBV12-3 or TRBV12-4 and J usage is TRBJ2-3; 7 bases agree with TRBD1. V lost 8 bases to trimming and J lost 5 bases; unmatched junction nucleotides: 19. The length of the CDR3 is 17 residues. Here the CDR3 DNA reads TGTGCCAGCCGCCCTGGTGTGGGGACAGATCCCCTAGATACGCAGTATTTT. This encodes CASRPGVGTDPLDTQYF.